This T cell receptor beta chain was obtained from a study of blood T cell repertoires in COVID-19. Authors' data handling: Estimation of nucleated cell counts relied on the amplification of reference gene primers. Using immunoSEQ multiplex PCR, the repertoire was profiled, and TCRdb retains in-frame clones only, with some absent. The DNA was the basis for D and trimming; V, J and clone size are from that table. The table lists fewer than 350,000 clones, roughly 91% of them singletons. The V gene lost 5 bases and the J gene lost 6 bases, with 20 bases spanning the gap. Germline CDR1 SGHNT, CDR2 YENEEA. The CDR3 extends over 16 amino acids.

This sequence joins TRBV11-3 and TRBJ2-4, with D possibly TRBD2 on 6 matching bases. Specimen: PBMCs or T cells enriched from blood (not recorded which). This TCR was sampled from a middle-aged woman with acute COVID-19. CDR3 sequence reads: CASSDSSGDPSNIQYF. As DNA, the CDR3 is TGTGCCAGCAGCGATTCCTCGGGGGATCCCTCAAACATTCAGTACTTC.